Presented here are 12 T cell receptor beta chains from one specimen sequenced in a study of OX40 agonist ivuxolimab in advanced cancers. Library generation was performed with the immunoSEQ multiplex PCR assay. TCRdb stores this immuneACCESS table with in-frame sequences only. Part of the clones is absent; in the studies checked, under half of the shortfall reflects unresolved V genes, and no reason is known for the rest. Within this sample are about 68,000 clones, with roughly 90% of them counted one time only. Roughly 1% of the sample comes from the top ten. Sequencing used CD4+ or CD8+ T cells sorted from blood, obtained in a trial of the OX40 agonist ivuxolimab. These receptors were taken from an adult with an advanced solid tumor such as melanoma, head and neck, liver or kidney cancer.

This clone was observed a few times. CDR3 in DNA: TGCAGTCTGGGGTCTGACACCATATATTTT. This sequence encodes CSLGSDTIYF. This chain uses TRBV20-1 with TRBJ1-3; no clear D gene. CDR1 is DFQATT, CDR2 SNEGSKA, per germline (reference sequence). The CDR3 runs 10 residues. Trimming left V 8 bases short and J 8 bases short, with 10 bases between.

The rearrangement uses TRBV5-4 and TRBJ2-3, with TRBD2 as a possible D gene (6 bases). Germline loops: CDR1 SGHNT, CDR2 YYREEE (reference sequence). Trimming pared 1 base from V and 2 bases from J, leaving 11 bases between. The CDR3 length is 15 residues. The CDR3 DNA reads as TGTGCCAGCAGCTTGATGACTAGACACACAGATACGCAGTATTTT. Translated, it gives CASSLMTRHTDTQYF.

The chain recombines TRBV19 with TRBJ2-7; D remains unclear. Germline-derived CDR1 and CDR2 are LNHDA and SQIVND (reference sequence). CDR3 length: 12 residues. V lost 3 bases and J 4 bases, leaving 7 bases between the germline ends. This CDR3 reads CASSIWGYEQYF. CDR3 sequence (DNA): TGTGCCAGTAGTATTTGGGGTTACGAGCAGTACTTC.

The rearrangement uses TRBV27 and TRBJ1-4; D is ambiguous. The germline CDR1 and CDR2 sequences are MNHEY and SMNVEV (reference sequence). Trimming stripped 4 bases from V and 0 bases from J, with 9 bases between. This CDR3 has 15 amino acids. CDR3 region: CASSSYSTTNEKLFF. CDR3 DNA: TGTGCCAGCAGTTCCTACAGCACAACTAATGAAAAACTGTTTTTT.

The chain uses TRBV9 and TRBJ2-2; D remains unclear. The CDR3 has 14 amino acids. Germline loops: CDR1 SGDLS, CDR2 YYNGEE. V was shortened by 0 bases and J by 5 bases, with 8 bases between the two germline ends. The chain's CDR3 is CASSVAGSTGELFF. The CDR3 DNA follows: TGTGCCAGCAGCGTAGCTGGGTCGACCGGGGAGCTGTTTTTT.

J is TRBJ2-1 and V is TRBV9, with 8 bases matching TRBD2. The CDR3 covers 16 residues. Germline assignment: CDR1 SGDLS and CDR2 YYNGEE. V trimming: 0 bases; J trimming: 6 bases; junction bases outside the gene matches: 8. The CDR3 reads CASSVVSSGRPNEQFF. The CDR3 nucleotides read TGTGCCAGCAGCGTAGTTTCGAGCGGGAGACCCAATGAGCAGTTCTTC.

The rearrangement uses TRBV5-6 and TRBJ2-3; D not certain. V gave up 0 bases and J gave up 2 bases, with 4 bases separating them. CDR1 is SGHDT and CDR2 is YYEEEE in the germline V gene. This CDR3 contains 13 residues. CDR3 bases: TGTGCCAGCAGCTTGGTTAACACAGATACGCAGTATTTT. It translates to CASSLVNTDTQYF. Together with reference TRBV5-6 and TRBJ2-3, the CDR3 gives the full variable domain: DAGVTQSPTHLIKTRGQQVTLRCSPKSGHDTVSWYQQALGQGPQFIFQYYEEEERQRGNFPDRFSGHQFPNYSSELNVNALLLGDSALYLCASSLVNTDTQYFGPGTRLTVL.

The J gene is TRBJ2-1, the V gene TRBV5-1, with D perhaps being TRBD1 or TRBD2 (6 bases each). The germline V gene encodes CDR1 SGHRS and CDR2 YFSETQ. The V and J ends lost 0 bases and 5 bases respectively, with 12 bases between them. The CDR3 is 15 residues long. In DNA, the CDR3 is TGCGCCAGCAGCTTGGGTTCTAGGGGGGACAATGAGCAGTTCTTC. Translating it yields CASSLGSRGDNEQFF. The complete variable domain, with remaining parts taken from reference TRBV5-1 and TRBJ2-1, reads KAGVTQTPRYLIKTRGQQVTLSCSPISGHRSVSWYQQTPGQGLQFLFEYFSETQRNKGNFPGRFSGRQFSNSRSEMNVSTLELGDSALYLCASSLGSRGDNEQFFGPGTRLTVL.

Only one count was recorded for this clone. The chain is built from TRBV4-2 and TRBJ2-3; 8 bases agree with TRBD2. There are 15 residues in the CDR3. J was trimmed by 5 bases and V by 6 bases; bases with no gene match: 10. The germline gives CDR1 LGHNA, CDR2 YNFKEQ. CDR3 loop: CASRNPGGPEDTQYF. The CDR3 DNA follows: TGTGCCAGCAGGAATCCGGGGGGGCCGGAAGATACGCAGTATTTT.

Only a few counts were recorded for this clone. The chain links TRBV20-1 to TRBJ1-2, with no clear D. In germline, CDR1 is DFQATT, CDR2 SNEGSKA (reference sequence). V lost 6 bases, J lost 5 bases, and 10 bases lay in between. CDR3 size: 11 residues. CDR3 in amino acids: CSARAYYGYTF. CDR3 DNA sequence: TGCAGTGCCCGGGCATATTATGGCTACACCTTC.

Only one count was recorded for this clone. The rearrangement links TRBV9 to TRBJ2-7, with D uncertain. This CDR3 is 13 amino acids long. The germline V and J ends were trimmed by 4 bases and 3 bases, with 11 bases remaining between them. Germline CDR1 reads SGDLS; CDR2 reads YYNGEE. This CDR3 reads CASSPTVGYEQYF. The CDR3 DNA sequence: TGTGCCAGCAGCCCCACCGTTGGCTACGAGCAGTACTTC.

The V call is TRBV6-4, the J call TRBJ1-4; D might be TRBD1 (5 bases). CDR1 and CDR2 from the germline V gene are MRHNA and SNTAGT. Between the trimmed V and J ends, which lost 10 bases and 2 bases, there was a span of 14 bases. The CDR3 is 14 residues long. The CDR3, as DNA: TGTGCCACCTCGTGGGAGGGGACTAATGAAAAACTGTTTTTT. Amino acids: CATSWEGTNEKLFF.